This TCR beta chain originates from a study of blood T cell repertoires in COVID-19. TCRdb keeps only in-frame clones here, not all; method: immunoSEQ multiplex PCR. The data show approximately 190,000 clones, with about 80% seen just once and 6.5% to 7% held by the top ten. Germline values: CDR1 SGHRS, CDR2 YFSETQ. Trimming left V 1 base short and J 7 bases short, with 9 bases between. The CDR3 consists of 13 residues. This receptor was obtained from a human donor with acute or convalescent COVID-19. The donor label of this sample is uncertain. This chain connects TRBV5-1 to TRBJ2-1, with D tentatively TRBD1 (5 bases). Sequencing used peripheral blood. The DNA for the CDR3 is TGCGCCAGCAGCTTGAGGTCAGGGAATGAGCAGTTCTTC. It encodes CASSLRSGNEQFF.